Below, 18 T cell receptor beta chains from the same sample are listed, as sequenced in a study of CD8+CD57+ T cells in acquired aplastic anemia. The TCR beta profiling, which covered VDJ combination and CDR3 sequence, was carried out using genomic DNA as the template. TCRdb used MiXCR to reprocess the reads, holding one entry per CDR3 protein. The data show around 250,000 distinct CDR3 sequences, 70% to 85% seen once. Flow cytometry had shown expanded CD8+CD57+ cells in the patients chosen for sequencing. The sample was sorted CD4+, CD8+, or CD8+CD57+ T cells (not recorded which) from PBMCs. These receptors were taken from a human donor with aplastic anemia.

This sequence joins TRBV2 and TRBJ2-1, with a tentative D call TRBD2 (6 bases). Germline CDR1 SNHLY, CDR2 FYNNEI. Trimming stripped 6 bases from V and 8 bases from J, with 23 bases between. The CDR3 sequence is 16 residues long. Here the CDR3 reads CASSDGGRNGQDEQFF. The DNA of the CDR3 is TGTGCCAGCAGCGATGGGGGGAGAAACGGGCAGGATGAGCAGTTCTTC.

This chain joins TRBV7-9 and TRBJ1-1; 9 bases fit TRBD1. With 4 bases clipped from V and 3 bases from J, the junction kept 6 bases outside the gene matches. Germline V gives CDR1 SEHNR, CDR2 FQNEAQ (reference sequence). The CDR3 loop spans 15 amino acids. CDR3 protein: CASSSTTGGHTEAFF. In nucleotides, the CDR3 is TGTGCCAGCAGCTCTACGACAGGGGGACACACTGAAGCTTTCTTT.

This clonotype was seen just once. The chain employs TRBV7-9 and TRBJ1-5; D is possibly TRBD1 (6 bases). Germline V gene sequence: CDR1 SEHNR, CDR2 FQNEAQ (reference sequence). V dropped 3 bases and J dropped 14 bases, with 23 bases sitting between them. The CDR3 consists of 15 residues. In DNA, the CDR3 is TGTGCCAGCAGCTTTGAAACCACCGGGGGGCACGCTGAGCATTTT. This sequence encodes CASSFETTGGHAEHF. Combining the CDR3 with reference TRBV7-9 and TRBJ1-5 gives the whole variable domain DTGVSQNPRHKITKRGQNVTFRCDPISEHNRLYWYRQTLGQGPEFLTYFQNEAQLEKSRLLSDRFSAERPKGSFSTLEIQRTEQGDSAMYLCASSFETTGGHAEHFGDGTRLSIL.

This clonotype has a handful of counts. The rearrangement links TRBV7-2 to TRBJ2-5; D remains unclear. The CDR3 has 13 residues. V was clipped by 6 bases and J by 3 bases, with 11 bases between them. The germline V gene has CDR1 SGHTA and CDR2 FQGNSA. CDR3 sequence: CASSEDLEETQYF. Written as DNA, the CDR3 is TGTGCCAGCAGTGAGGACCTAGAAGAGACCCAGTACTTC.

This chain joins TRBV9 and TRBJ1-6; D ambiguous. This CDR3 spans 15 amino acids. CDR1 is SGDLS, CDR2 YYNGEE, per germline. The V and J ends lost 4 bases and 17 bases respectively, with 25 bases between them. The chain's CDR3 is CASSLARRNTEAFHF. The CDR3 DNA reads as TGTGCCAGCAGCTTAGCCCGGAGGAACACTGAAGCTTTCCACTTT. Full variable domain (rest looked up from reference TRBV9 and TRBJ1-6): DSGVTQTPKHLITATGQRVTLRCSPRSGDLSVYWYQQSLDQGLQFLIQYYNGEERAKGNILERFSAQQFPDLHSELNLSSLELGDSALYFCASSLARRNTEAFHFGNGTRLTVT.

On this clonotype itself: The junction does not match germline at one end; this may be a read error. The gene calls are TRBV9 and TRBJ2-3; perhaps D is TRBD1 or TRBD2 (5 bases each). CDR1 SGDLS and CDR2 YYNGEE come from the germline V gene. The CDR3 spans 13 residues. The CDR3, as DNA: TGTGCCAGCAGCGTAGGACGCCTGGGGGAGACCCAGTTT. It specifies CASSVGRLGETQF.

The rearrangement links TRBV7-9 to TRBJ2-3, with D perhaps matching TRBD2 (6 bases). Trimming stripped 4 bases from V and 15 bases from J, with 26 bases between. Per the germline V gene, CDR1 is SEHNR and CDR2 is FQNEAQ (reference sequence). This CDR3 comprises 15 residues. The CDR3 DNA reads TGTGCCAGCAGCTGGGGTGGAGGGTTAAACTATGCCCACTATTTT. Its protein product is CASSWGGGLNYAHYF.

Comment on this clonotype: A junction boundary mismatches the germline segment, possibly from a read error. This chain links TRBV15 with TRBJ2-1; 8 bases line up with TRBD2. CDR1 LNHNV and CDR2 YYDKDF come from the germline V gene (reference sequence). The CDR3 runs to 16 residues. As DNA, the CDR3 is TGTGCCAGCAGCTCCCAAAGCCGCGGGGGGTGCGATGAGCAGTTCTTC. This encodes CASSSQSRGGCDEQFF.

This clonotype turned up a few times. The chain joins TRBV9 to TRBJ2-5, with 7 bases identical to TRBD1. Germline trimming cut 5 bases from V and 11 bases from J; bases unmatched to any gene: 18. There are 15 residues in the CDR3. Per germline, CDR1 SGDLS and CDR2 YYNGEE. The CDR3: CASSSRGQSTDTQYF. In DNA form, the CDR3 reads TGTGCCAGCAGTTCTAGGGGACAGAGCACAGATACGCAGTACTTC.

The chain has TRBV2 and TRBJ2-7, with a weak D call TRBD2 (5 bases). The J call may be mistaken, given a closer DNA end match to TRBJ2-1. Germline CDR1 is SNHLY and CDR2 is FYNNEI. The CDR3 length is 16 residues. For the CDR3, the DNA is TGTGCCAGCAGTCAGGCGGGTGGGAGCGACTACAATGAGCAGTTCTTC. This gives the protein CASSQAGGSDYNEQFF.

V is TRBV9 and J is TRBJ1-1; D is undetermined. This CDR3 comprises 15 residues. V was pared by 4 bases and J by 11 bases, with 24 bases between. CDR1 is SGDLS, CDR2 YYNGEE, per germline. The CDR3 coding sequence is TGTGCCAGCAGCTTAGAGCTAAATACGCAGTATGTTGCTTTCTTT. This sequence encodes CASSLELNTQYVAFF.

Details on this clonotype: A read error is likely, as this CDR3 ends without the conserved phenylalanine or tryptophan. The V gene is TRBV7-2, the J gene TRBJ1-6; a possible D gene is TRBD1 (5 bases). The CDR3 sequence is 16 residues long. Germline CDR1 is SGHTA and CDR2 is FQGNSA. V gave up 3 bases and J gave up 15 bases, with 24 bases separating them. This chain's CDR3 is CASSLAGGRYNPHLHL. CDR3 nucleotides: TGTGCCAGCAGCTTGGCGGGGGGTCGCTATAATCCACACCTCCACCTT.

The CDR3 bases are TGTGCCAGCAGTGGAGACAGGGAGCTCCAGCCCCAGTATTTT. This codes for CASSGDRELQPQYF. The genes are TRBV2 and TRBJ2-5; 7 positions agree with TRBD1. The J call may be wrong; the DNA end is better matched by TRBJ2-3. CDR3 length: 14 residues. Germline V gene sequence: CDR1 SNHLY, CDR2 FYNNEI.

The V gene is TRBV7-8, the J gene TRBJ2-1; TRBD2 is a possible D gene (5 bases). The CDR3 is 16 residues long. V dropped 3 bases and J dropped 8 bases, with 20 bases sitting between them. Germline CDR1 SGHVS, CDR2 FQNEAQ. The CDR3 nucleotides are TGTGCCAGCAGCTTTCCGAGAGGTCCGGGTAGCGATGAGCAGTTCTTC. Its protein is CASSFPRGPGSDEQFF.

Worth noting for this clonotype: Mismatch with germline at one junction end may stem from a read error. The gene calls are TRBV7-8 and TRBJ2-3; D is possibly TRBD1 (6 bases). This CDR3 comprises 13 residues. The germline CDR1 and CDR2 sequences are SGHVS and FQNEAQ. CDR3 sequence (DNA): TGTGCCAGCGGGGTAGGGGGAGCAGATAAGCAGTATTTT. It is translated as CASGVGGADKQYF.

On this clonotype itself: The junction shows a germline mismatch at one end, possibly a read error. CDR3 nucleotides: TGTGCCAGCAGCTCGGACAGGGGAGCGGAAGACACCCAGTACTTC. Translated: CASSSDRGAEDTQYF. V and J are TRBV7-3 and TRBJ2-5; TRBD1 agrees at 9 bases. Germline CDR1 SGHTA, CDR2 FQGTGA. There are 15 residues in the CDR3.

The J gene is TRBJ2-1, the V gene TRBV7-2; D is unclear. Germline V lookup: CDR1 SGHTA, CDR2 FQGNSA. The CDR3 covers 15 residues. Trimming took off 5 bases at V and 7 bases at J, with 18 bases between the two ends. As DNA, the CDR3 is TGTGCCAGCAGCCAAGAACCAGCCGGTAAAAATGAGCAGTTCTTC. Translated, it gives CASSQEPAGKNEQFF.

V usage is TRBV7-2 and J usage is TRBJ2-2; 9 nucleotides match TRBD1. This CDR3 is built from 16 residues. Per the germline V gene, CDR1 is SGHTA and CDR2 is FQGNSA. With V trimmed by 5 bases and J by 12 bases, 16 bases remained unmatched. CDR3 DNA: TGTGCCAGCAGCAATGGACAGGGGTTACAAGAGACGCAGCTGTTTTTT. Encoded protein: CASSNGQGLQETQLFF.